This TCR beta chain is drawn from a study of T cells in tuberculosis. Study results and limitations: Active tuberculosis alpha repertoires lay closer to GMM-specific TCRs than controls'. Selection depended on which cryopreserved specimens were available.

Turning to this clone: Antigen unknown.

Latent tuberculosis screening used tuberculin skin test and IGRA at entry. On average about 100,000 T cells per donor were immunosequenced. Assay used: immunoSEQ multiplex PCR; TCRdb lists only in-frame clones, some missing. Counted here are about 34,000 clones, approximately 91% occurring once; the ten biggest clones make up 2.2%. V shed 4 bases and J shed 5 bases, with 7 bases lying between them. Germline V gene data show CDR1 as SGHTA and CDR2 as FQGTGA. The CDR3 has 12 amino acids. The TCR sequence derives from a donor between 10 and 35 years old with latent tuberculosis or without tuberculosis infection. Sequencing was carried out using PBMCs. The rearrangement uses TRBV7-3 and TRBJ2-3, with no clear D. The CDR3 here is CASSSTGDTQYF. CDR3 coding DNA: TGTGCCAGCAGCTCAACCGGAGATACGCAGTATTTT.